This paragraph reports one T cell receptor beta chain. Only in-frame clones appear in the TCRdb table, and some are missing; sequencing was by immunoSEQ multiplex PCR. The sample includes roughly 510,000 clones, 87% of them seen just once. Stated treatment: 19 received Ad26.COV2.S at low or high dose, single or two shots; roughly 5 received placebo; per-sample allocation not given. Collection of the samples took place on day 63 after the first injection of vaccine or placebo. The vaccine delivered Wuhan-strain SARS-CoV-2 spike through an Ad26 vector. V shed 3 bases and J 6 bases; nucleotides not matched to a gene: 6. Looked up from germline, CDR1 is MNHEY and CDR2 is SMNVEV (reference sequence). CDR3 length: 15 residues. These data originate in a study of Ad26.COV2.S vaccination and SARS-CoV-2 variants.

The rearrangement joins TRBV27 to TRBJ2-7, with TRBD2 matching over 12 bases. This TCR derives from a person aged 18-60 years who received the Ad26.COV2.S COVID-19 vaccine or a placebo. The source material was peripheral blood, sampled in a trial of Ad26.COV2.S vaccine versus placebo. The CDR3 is CASSLASGRAGEQYF. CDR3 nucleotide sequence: TGTGCCAGCAGTTTGGCTAGCGGGAGGGCAGGCGAGCAGTACTTC.